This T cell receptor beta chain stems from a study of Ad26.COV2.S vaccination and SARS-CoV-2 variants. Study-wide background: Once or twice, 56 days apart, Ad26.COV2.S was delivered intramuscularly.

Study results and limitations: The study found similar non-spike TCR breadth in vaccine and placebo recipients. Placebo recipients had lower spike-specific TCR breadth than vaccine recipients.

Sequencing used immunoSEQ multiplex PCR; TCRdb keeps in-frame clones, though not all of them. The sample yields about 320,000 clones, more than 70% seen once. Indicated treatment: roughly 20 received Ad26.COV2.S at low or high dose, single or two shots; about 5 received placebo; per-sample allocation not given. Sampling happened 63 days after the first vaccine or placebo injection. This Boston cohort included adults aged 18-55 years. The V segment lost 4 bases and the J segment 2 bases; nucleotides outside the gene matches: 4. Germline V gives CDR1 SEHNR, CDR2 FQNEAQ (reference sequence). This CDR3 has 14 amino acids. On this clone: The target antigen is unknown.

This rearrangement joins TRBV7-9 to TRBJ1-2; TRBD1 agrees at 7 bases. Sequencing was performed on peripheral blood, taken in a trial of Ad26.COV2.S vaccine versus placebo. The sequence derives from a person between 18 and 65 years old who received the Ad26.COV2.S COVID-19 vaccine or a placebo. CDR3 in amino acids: CASSSGTVNYGYTF. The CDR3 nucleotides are TGTGCCAGCAGCTCGGGGACAGTAAACTATGGCTACACCTTC. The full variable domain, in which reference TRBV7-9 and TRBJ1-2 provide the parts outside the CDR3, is DTGVSQNPRHKITKRGQNVTFRCDPISEHNRLYWYRQTLGQGPEFLTYFQNEAQLEKSRLLSDRFSAERPKGSFSTLEIQRTEQGDSAMYLCASSSGTVNYGYTFGSGTRLTVV.